The 26 T cell receptor beta chains given below trace back to one sample, sequenced in a study of T cells expressing NK-cell markers. One entry per CDR3 protein, without DNA, is what TCRdb gives after re-calling the 5' RACE reads. This sample's clone table lists 550,000 to 600,000 distinct CDR3 sequences. The sample was blood T cells: a sorted CD56 or NKG2C T cell subset, CD4+ or CD8+ T cells, or bulk PBMC T cells (not recorded which). These receptors were taken from a man aged 18 to 35 in good health.

The chain uses TRBV3-1 and TRBJ2-7; TCRdb lists TRBD1, though no DNA is available to test this call. The CDR3 length is 14 residues. The germline gives CDR1 LGHDT, CDR2 YNNKEL (reference sequence). The CDR3 sequence is CASSPRDRGHEQYF.

V is TRBV29-1 and J is TRBJ2-1; lacking DNA, the TRBD2 call made by TCRdb goes unchecked. There are 16 residues in the CDR3. The V gene's germline CDR1 is SQVTM and CDR2 ANQGSEA. CDR3 in amino acids: CSVEGPGLVAYNEQFF.

The chain links TRBV12-3 or TRBV12-4 to TRBJ2-1; checking the TCRdb D call of TRBD1 is not possible without DNA. The CDR3 extends over 15 amino acids. The CDR3 loop reads CASSFVVPWTNEQFF.

This chain links TRBV12-3 or TRBV12-4 with TRBJ2-1; TCRdb picks TRBD2, but there is no DNA to check that call. The CDR3 has 13 amino acids. The CDR3 is CASQALHLGEQFF.

The genes are TRBV20-1 and TRBJ2-7; TCRdb proposes TRBD2, but this gene call is untestable without DNA. Germline V lookup: CDR1 DFQATT, CDR2 SNEGSKA (reference sequence). The CDR3 sequence is 14 residues long. CDR3 sequence reads: CSALRREANYEQYF.

This chain joins TRBV7-2 and TRBJ1-5; no DNA is available, so the TRBD1 call from TCRdb remains unchecked. This CDR3 comprises 15 residues. The germline V gene encodes CDR1 SGHTA and CDR2 FQGNSA. CDR3 sequence reads: CASSSGQGGNQPQHF.

The chain is built from TRBV27 and TRBJ1-2; TCRdb names TRBD1, which stays unverified in the absence of DNA. The CDR3 has 12 amino acids. Germline V gene data show CDR1 as MNHEY and CDR2 as SMNVEV (reference sequence). CDR3 in amino acids: CASWTGIDGYTF.

The rearrangement uses TRBV5-6 and TRBJ1-1. The CDR3 consists of 14 residues. CDR1 SGHDT and CDR2 YYEEEE come from the germline V gene. CDR3 amino acids: CASSLTGPLAEAFF.

The rearrangement links TRBV12-3 or TRBV12-4 to TRBJ1-6. The CDR3 totals 12 residues. The CDR3 loop is CASSSGSLPLHF.

This chain uses TRBV6-5 with TRBJ2-2. Germline CDR1 is MNHEY and CDR2 is SVGAGI. This CDR3 comprises 17 residues. The CDR3 loop is CASSYSYNLHPMGELFF.

The V and J genes are TRBV20-1 and TRBJ2-1; the TCRdb call, TRBD2, lacks DNA for checking. The CDR3 totals 14 residues. CDR1 is DFQATT, CDR2 SNEGSKA, per germline (reference sequence). This chain's CDR3 is CSAPGTPGRDEQFF.

The chain employs TRBV6-4 and TRBJ2-1; TCRdb's assignment of TRBD1 cannot be checked, as there is no DNA. Germline V lookup: CDR1 MRHNA, CDR2 SNTAGT. This CDR3 contains 15 residues. CDR3 sequence reads: CASSPGQGTHNEQFF.

The chain carries TRBV10-3 and TRBJ1-3. In germline, CDR1 is ENHRY, CDR2 SYGVKD. This CDR3 comprises 13 residues. The CDR3 spells CATRDIPGNTIYF.

V gene TRBV7-9 combines with J gene TRBJ1-1; the TCRdb call, TRBD1, lacks DNA for checking. CDR1 SEHNR and CDR2 FQNEAQ come from the germline V gene (reference sequence). CDR3 length equals 16 residues. CDR3 protein: CASSLVQGVGGTEAFF.

The chain employs TRBV7-9 and TRBJ2-3; TCRdb gives TRBD1 as the D gene, but with no DNA this cannot be confirmed. Germline V gene lookup returns CDR1 SEHNR and CDR2 FQNEAQ (reference sequence). This CDR3 contains 15 residues. The CDR3 loop reads CASTTQGASTDTQYF.

The chain joins TRBV9 to TRBJ2-7. CDR1 and CDR2 (germline): SGDLS, YYNGEE. CDR3 length: 12 residues. This chain's CDR3 is CASSTGPHEQYF.

The chain is built from TRBV3-1 and TRBJ2-5; absent DNA, TCRdb's TRBD1 call cannot be checked. The CDR3 sequence is 14 residues long. Germline V gives CDR1 LGHDT, CDR2 YNNKEL (reference sequence). The CDR3 spells CASSLGQQEETQYF.

The chain couples TRBV5-1 to TRBJ2-7; TCRdb calls TRBD1, which cannot be checked without DNA. Germline loops: CDR1 SGHRS, CDR2 YFSETQ. The CDR3 sequence is 14 residues long. Here the CDR3 reads CASSLAAGVDEQYF.

The CDR3 sequence: CASSLAAGIGYNEQFF. The chain uses TRBV5-1 and TRBJ2-1; without DNA, the TCRdb call of TRBD2 cannot be checked. The germline CDR1 and CDR2 sequences are SGHRS and YFSETQ. This CDR3 comprises 16 residues. The full variable domain, in which reference TRBV5-1 and TRBJ2-1 provide the parts outside the CDR3, is KAGVTQTPRYLIKTRGQQVTLSCSPISGHRSVSWYQQTPGQGLQFLFEYFSETQRNKGNFPGRFSGRQFSNSRSEMNVSTLELGDSALYLCASSLAAGIGYNEQFFGPGTRLTVL.

The genes are TRBV5-1 and TRBJ1-5; the TRBD1 assignment by TCRdb is unverifiable without DNA. CDR1 SGHRS and CDR2 YFSETQ come from the germline V gene. The length of the CDR3 is 15 residues. The CDR3 reads CASSLDLGADQPQHF.

The genes are TRBV11-2 and TRBJ2-1; TCRdb selects TRBD1, and the lack of DNA leaves this call unchecked. This CDR3 is 16 amino acids long. Germline V gives CDR1 SGHAT, CDR2 FQNNGV. This CDR3 is CASSLGRTVGYNEQFF.

V and J are TRBV7-9 and TRBJ1-1; TCRdb's D call of TRBD1 is untestable without DNA. CDR1 and CDR2 (germline): SEHNR, FQNEAQ (reference sequence). The CDR3 has 16 amino acids. The CDR3 is CASSLDFPGGHTEAFF.

The chain recombines TRBV25-1 with TRBJ2-3. The germline V gene encodes CDR1 MGHDK and CDR2 SYGVNS. The CDR3 loop spans 12 amino acids. The CDR3 loop reads CASSFSSDTQYF.

This rearrangement joins TRBV28 to TRBJ1-1. The length of the CDR3 is 13 residues. Germline lookup yields CDR1 MDHEN and CDR2 SYDVKM. The CDR3 protein is CASSVRERPEAFF.

The chain employs TRBV28 and TRBJ1-1. The germline V gene has CDR1 MDHEN and CDR2 SYDVKM. The CDR3 is 14 residues long. The CDR3 loop is CASSLLPSGTEAFF.

The chain has TRBV6-5 and TRBJ1-1; there is no DNA to check the TCRdb D call of TRBD1. CDR1 and CDR2 (germline): MNHEY, SVGAGI. The CDR3 length is 13 residues. CDR3 residues: CASSLPGHGEAFF.